A selection of T cell receptor beta chains follows, all from one sample in a study of blood T cell repertoires in COVID-19. Sequencing was performed with immunoSEQ multiplex PCR; in TCRdb, only in-frame clones are kept and a portion is missing. The sample has roughly 200,000 clones, 70% to 80% seen once; the top ten hold around 6%. Sequenced input: peripheral blood. The receptors were sampled from a woman aged 40 to 50 with COVID-19, enrolled during active disease. Each CDR3 is given with its conserved first and last residue. D genes are given only for firm matches. Some rows have no size entry. The others give once, few or many, or a class for an expanded clone.

V,J,size,D,DNA,CDR3
TRBV19,TRBJ1-1,NA,NA,TGTGCCAGTAGTATCGCTTCGGGCAGGGACACTGAAGCTTTCTTT,CASSIASGRDTEAFF
TRBV6-1,TRBJ2-1,NA,TRBD2,TGTGCCAGCAGTGAATGGGGGGGGTCTAGCGGGATCAGAAACAATGAGCAGTTCTTC,CASSEWGGSSGIRNNEQFF
TRBV5-1,TRBJ1-2,NA,NA,TGCGCCAGCAGCCTCGGATCGCAGGGGGGCTACACCTTC,CASSLGSQGGYTF
TRBV4-1,TRBJ2-1,NA,TRBD2,TGCGCCAGCAGCCATGCACCAGGGAGCGGGAGTTTGAATGAGCAGTTCTTC,CASSHAPGSGSLNEQFF
TRBV19,TRBJ2-1,NA,TRBD2,TGTGCCAGTAGTGCGGGTGTGAAGCGGGGGTTATACAATGAGCAGTTCTTC,CASSAGVKRGLYNEQFF
TRBV5-5,TRBJ1-1,NA,NA,TGTGCCAGCAGGTCAGACAGGAAATCCCTGATAGAAGCTTTCTTT,CASRSDRKSLIEAFF
TRBV6-5,TRBJ2-1,NA,NA,TGTGCCAGCAGTCGTACACTGGGGCTAAATGAGCAGTTCTTC,CASSRTLGLNEQFF
TRBV27,TRBJ1-5,NA,TRBD1,TGTGCCAGCAATCCACAGGGGGCGCATCAGCCCCAGCATTTT,CASNPQGAHQPQHF
TRBV5-6,TRBJ1-3,NA,NA,TGTGCCAGCAGCTTGGTCGTCGGCTCTGGAAACACCATATATTTT,CASSLVVGSGNTIYF
TRBV19,TRBJ1-2,NA,NA,TGTGCCAGTGTTGGCGGGCCCCTAGGTGGCTACACCTTC,CASVGGPLGGYTF
TRBV5-1,TRBJ2-7,NA,NA,TGCGCCAGCAGACCTAATTGGGGCAACCGATACGAGCAGTACTTC,CASRPNWGNRYEQYF
TRBV2,TRBJ1-3,NA,TRBD1,TGTGCCAGCAGGGGGACAGGGGTAAACACCATATATTTT,CASRGTGVNTIYF
TRBV28,TRBJ2-7,NA,TRBD2,TGTGCCAGCAGCCTACGACTAGCGGCCCAAGCCCAGCAGTACTTC,CASSLRLAAQAQQYF
TRBV12-3/TRBV12-4,TRBJ2-5,NA,NA,TGTGCCAGCAGTCAGACCCACCGAGGGACCCAGTACTTC,CASSQTHRGTQYF
TRBV2,TRBJ2-5,NA,NA,TGTGCCAGCAGGTTGGGGGGGGCTGAGACCCAGTACTTC,CASRLGGAETQYF
TRBV5-4,TRBJ2-5,NA,TRBD1,TGTGCCCCAGGGGACAGGAAAGAGACCCAGTACTTC,CAPGDRKETQYF
TRBV6-1,TRBJ2-5,NA,TRBD2,TGTGCCAGCAGTGAAACAGCGGGGGGAGGAGAGACCCAGTACTTC,CASSETAGGGETQYF
TRBV3-1/TRBV3-2,TRBJ1-2,NA,NA,TGTGCCAGCAGCGGACGGGATATGGCCGGCTACACCTTC,CASSGRDMAGYTF
TRBV6-5,TRBJ2-7,NA,NA,TGTGCCAGCACCCTACCAGGAACCTACGAGCAGTACTTC,CASTLPGTYEQYF
TRBV7-9,TRBJ2-7,few,NA,TGTGCCAGCAGCTTAAATAGCGAGCAGTACTTC,CASSLNSEQYF
TRBV15,TRBJ2-3,few,NA,TGTGCCACCAGCAGACCCTTCGCCGGACAGAGGTCTAGCACAGATACGCAGTATTTT,CATSRPFAGQRSSTDTQYF
TRBV11-3,TRBJ2-5,NA,TRBD1,TGTGCCAGCAGCGTCGGACAGGCAAACCAAGAGACCCAGTACTTC,CASSVGQANQETQYF
TRBV10-3,TRBJ1-2,NA,TRBD1,TGTGCCATCAGTGAGAGACCGGGACAGACCTATGGCTACACCTTC,CAISERPGQTYGYTF
TRBV5-1,TRBJ2-1,NA,TRBD2,TGCGCCAGCAGGGCTTACATCTCTGGGCGACTAGCGGGAGCCATGGCCTACAATGAGCAGTTCTTC,CASRAYISGRLAGAMAYNEQFF
TRBV7-9,TRBJ1-4,few,NA,TGTGCCAGCAGCTCCTACCAGAGGGCGCACAATGAAAAACTGTTTTTT,CASSSYQRAHNEKLFF
TRBV4-1,TRBJ2-3,NA,TRBD2,TGCGCCAGCAGCCAAAACCCCGGACTAGCGGAGGGAGATACGCAGTATTTT,CASSQNPGLAEGDTQYF
TRBV24-1,TRBJ2-5,NA,TRBD2,TGTGCCACCAGCGGGGGGGCCCAGGAGACCCAGTACTTC,CATSGGAQETQYF
TRBV30,TRBJ1-2,NA,NA,TGTGCCTGGAGTGTACAGGGTTTTGGCTACACCTTC,CAWSVQGFGYTF
TRBV19,TRBJ1-5,NA,NA,TGTGCCAGTAGTATAGGGAGGACGGAGAATCAGCCCCAGCATTTT,CASSIGRTENQPQHF
TRBV4-1,TRBJ2-5,NA,NA,TGCGCCAGCAGCCAAGAAGGGAGCGCGGGAGAGACCCAGTACTTC,CASSQEGSAGETQYF
TRBV9,TRBJ1-4,NA,NA,TGTGCCAGCTCCACCCACAGCTCTAATGAAAAACTGTTTTTT,CASSTHSSNEKLFF
TRBV11-1,TRBJ1-2,NA,NA,TGTGCCAGCAGCTTATCCGGGGACTATGGCTACACCTTC,CASSLSGDYGYTF
TRBV30,TRBJ2-1,few,TRBD1,TGTGCCTGGAGTTTTACAGGGGTATACAATGAGCAGTTCTTC,CAWSFTGVYNEQFF
TRBV6-5,TRBJ2-7,NA,TRBD2,TGTGCCAGCAGTTGGGGTAGCGGGGAGTCCTACGAGCAGTACTTC,CASSWGSGESYEQYF
TRBV6-4,TRBJ2-7,NA,TRBD2,TGTGCCAGCGGGACTAGCGGGAGAAGGTACGAGCAGTACTTC,CASGTSGRRYEQYF
TRBV14,TRBJ2-5,NA,TRBD2,TGTGCCAGCAACGGGCTAGCGGGGGAGACCCAGTACTTC,CASNGLAGETQYF
TRBV5-1,TRBJ2-5,NA,TRBD2,TGCGCCAGCAGCTTGGGACTAGCGGGAGGAGAGACCCAGTACTTC,CASSLGLAGGETQYF
TRBV6-5,TRBJ1-6,NA,NA,TGTGCCAGCCGCCAGGACTTGGAACGTTCACCCCTCCACTTT,CASRQDLERSPLHF
TRBV30,TRBJ1-4,NA,TRBD1,TGTGCCCTGGGACAGTATAATGAAAAACTGTTTTTT,CALGQYNEKLFF
TRBV30,TRBJ2-4,NA,TRBD1,TGTGCCTGGAGTGTTTCACAGGGGTACGGCATTCAGTACTTC,CAWSVSQGYGIQYF
TRBV3-1/TRBV3-2,TRBJ2-1,NA,NA,TGTGCCAGCAGCCACTACGGAGGGTGGGGTGACAATGAGCAGTTCTTC,CASSHYGGWGDNEQFF
TRBV13,TRBJ2-3,NA,TRBD2,TGTGCCAGCAGCGTAGCGGGGGAGTTCACAGATACGCAGTATTTT,CASSVAGEFTDTQYF
TRBV2,TRBJ2-1,NA,NA,TGTGCCAGCAGTGCGAGGACCCGTGGGGGCGATGAGCAGTTCTTC,CASSARTRGGDEQFF